Listed below are T cell receptor beta chains from one sample, sequenced in a study of blood T cell repertoires in COVID-19. Clones were sequenced by immunoSEQ multiplex PCR, and TCRdb holds only the in-frame ones, with some missing. The table shows 100,000 to 150,000 clones, with less than 90% occurring only once. The material sequenced was PBMCs or T cells enriched from blood (not recorded which). The receptor set was obtained from a woman between 50 and 59 years old who had recovered from COVID-19. CDR3s include the opening cysteine and the closing phenylalanine or tryptophan. A D gene is named only where the DNA matches it firmly. Part of the rows lack a size; the others show once, few, many or a class for expanded clones.

D gene: NA; clone size: NA; V gene: TRBV7-9; J gene: TRBJ1-2; CDR3 DNA: TGTGCCAGCAGCTTAGACGGTGGCTACACCTTC; CDR3 protein: CASSLDGGYTF
D gene: TRBD2; clone size: NA; V gene: TRBV3-1/TRBV3-2; J gene: TRBJ2-1; CDR3 DNA: TGTGCCAGCAGCCAAGATCCGGGTGCGGGGGTAAACAATGAGCAGTTCTTC; CDR3 protein: CASSQDPGAGVNNEQFF
D gene: NA; clone size: NA; V gene: TRBV5-5; J gene: TRBJ1-3; CDR3 DNA: TGTGCCAGCAGCACAAACCCACGATCTTATGGAAACACCATATATTTT; CDR3 protein: CASSTNPRSYGNTIYF
D gene: NA; clone size: NA; V gene: TRBV7-9; J gene: TRBJ1-2; CDR3 DNA: TGTGCCAGCAGCTTAGCGGGAGGGGTCGGCTATGGCTACACCTTC; CDR3 protein: CASSLAGGVGYGYTF
D gene: NA; clone size: NA; V gene: TRBV21-1; J gene: TRBJ2-3; CDR3 DNA: TGTGCCAGCCCCCCAGGTGGAGATACGCAGTATTTT; CDR3 protein: CASPPGGDTQYF
D gene: TRBD2; clone size: NA; V gene: TRBV6-2/TRBV6-3; J gene: TRBJ2-4; CDR3 DNA: TGTGCCAGCAGCCCTGCGAATAGCGGGGTCCGAGCCAAAAACATTCAGTACTTC; CDR3 protein: CASSPANSGVRAKNIQYF
D gene: TRBD2; clone size: NA; V gene: TRBV7-2; J gene: TRBJ2-7; CDR3 DNA: TGTGCCAGCAGCCCCTTCGGGGGGACCTACGAGCAGTACTTC; CDR3 protein: CASSPFGGTYEQYF
D gene: NA; clone size: NA; V gene: TRBV2; J gene: TRBJ2-5; CDR3 DNA: TGTGCCAGCACCGTAGGGGCTGGGCTGTGGGAGACCCAGTACTTC; CDR3 protein: CASTVGAGLWETQYF
D gene: NA; clone size: NA; V gene: TRBV10-3; J gene: TRBJ1-1; CDR3 DNA: TGTGCCAGCACCCGGGGGGGGAACACTGAAGCTTTCTTT; CDR3 protein: CASTRGGNTEAFF
D gene: NA; clone size: NA; V gene: TRBV5-6; J gene: TRBJ1-1; CDR3 DNA: TGTGCCAGCAGCCCCACCGACGCGACAGGGAACACTGAAGCTTTCTTT; CDR3 protein: CASSPTDATGNTEAFF
D gene: NA; clone size: NA; V gene: TRBV18; J gene: TRBJ2-7; CDR3 DNA: TGTGCCAGCTCACCTAAACTCTCCTACGAGCAGTACTTC; CDR3 protein: CASSPKLSYEQYF
D gene: TRBD1; clone size: NA; V gene: TRBV18; J gene: TRBJ2-2; CDR3 DNA: TGTGCCAGCTCACCCCGGCAGGGGGATCACACCGGGGAGCTGTTTTTT; CDR3 protein: CASSPRQGDHTGELFF
D gene: TRBD2; clone size: NA; V gene: TRBV7-2; J gene: TRBJ2-2; CDR3 DNA: TGTGCCAGCAGCGACGGACTAGCGGGATATACCGGGGAGCTGTTTTTT; CDR3 protein: CASSDGLAGYTGELFF
D gene: NA; clone size: NA; V gene: TRBV5-5; J gene: TRBJ2-7; CDR3 DNA: TGTGCCAGCAGCTTGGAACTCCCCTACGAGCAGTACTTC; CDR3 protein: CASSLELPYEQYF
D gene: TRBD1; clone size: NA; V gene: TRBV6-2/TRBV6-3; J gene: TRBJ2-7; CDR3 DNA: TGTGCCAGCAGTTCCCCGTTGGGACAGGGCTCCTACGAGCAGTACTTC; CDR3 protein: CASSSPLGQGSYEQYF
D gene: NA; clone size: NA; V gene: TRBV10-3; J gene: TRBJ2-3; CDR3 DNA: TGTGCCATCAATACCGGGACTCAACTAAACACAGATACGCAGTATTTT; CDR3 protein: CAINTGTQLNTDTQYF
D gene: NA; clone size: NA; V gene: TRBV3-1/TRBV3-2; J gene: TRBJ2-5; CDR3 DNA: TGTGCCAGCAGCCCCCCCGGGGTCTATCAGTACTTC; CDR3 protein: CASSPPGVYQYF
D gene: NA; clone size: NA; V gene: TRBV5-1; J gene: TRBJ2-3; CDR3 DNA: TGCGCCAGCAGCTTGGGGGGAGCCCCTCTCACAGATACGCAGTATTTT; CDR3 protein: CASSLGGAPLTDTQYF
D gene: TRBD1; clone size: NA; V gene: TRBV2; J gene: TRBJ1-5; CDR3 DNA: TGTGCCAGCAGTCGGGGACAGGTAATTGGTCAGCCCCAGCATTTT; CDR3 protein: CASSRGQVIGQPQHF
D gene: NA; clone size: NA; V gene: TRBV11-2; J gene: TRBJ2-7; CDR3 DNA: TGTGCCAGCTACGGTAGGGAGGGGGACGAGCAGTACTTC; CDR3 protein: CASYGREGDEQYF
D gene: NA; clone size: few; V gene: TRBV9; J gene: TRBJ2-7; CDR3 DNA: TGTGCCAGCAGCGTAGAACAGGACCCATCCTACGAGCAGTACTTC; CDR3 protein: CASSVEQDPSYEQYF
D gene: NA; clone size: NA; V gene: TRBV4-2; J gene: TRBJ2-3; CDR3 DNA: TGTGCCAGCAGCCAAGATAGATCTACGCAGTATTTT; CDR3 protein: CASSQDRSTQYF
D gene: TRBD1; clone size: NA; V gene: TRBV11-2; J gene: TRBJ1-4; CDR3 DNA: TGTGCCAGCAGCTTCCCCAGGACAGGGTGGGATGAAAAACTGTTTTTT; CDR3 protein: CASSFPRTGWDEKLFF
D gene: TRBD1; clone size: NA; V gene: TRBV3-1/TRBV3-2; J gene: TRBJ1-1; CDR3 DNA: TGTGCCAGCAGCCAATCAACCGGGACAGGGGGCACTGAAGCTTTCTTT; CDR3 protein: CASSQSTGTGGTEAFF
D gene: NA; clone size: NA; V gene: TRBV5-5; J gene: TRBJ1-5; CDR3 DNA: TGTGCCAGCAGCTTGTACAGGGGCAATCAGCCCCAGCATTTT; CDR3 protein: CASSLYRGNQPQHF
D gene: NA; clone size: once; V gene: TRBV18; J gene: TRBJ1-5; CDR3 DNA: TGTGCCAGCTCACAGACAGCGAGGAACAGCAATCAGCCTCAGCATTTT; CDR3 protein: CASSQTARNSNQPQHF
D gene: NA; clone size: NA; V gene: TRBV27; J gene: TRBJ1-5; CDR3 DNA: TGTGCCAGCAGTTTATCCCAGGGCTACAATCAGCCCCAGCATTTT; CDR3 protein: CASSLSQGYNQPQHF
D gene: NA; clone size: NA; V gene: TRBV7-2; J gene: TRBJ2-2; CDR3 DNA: TGTGCCAGCAGACTCCCGGGGGGCGGGAACACCGGGGAGCTGTTTTTT; CDR3 protein: CASRLPGGGNTGELFF
D gene: TRBD1; clone size: few; V gene: TRBV5-8; J gene: TRBJ2-3; CDR3 DNA: TGTGCCAGCAGCCCCGGGACAGCCCTTTCAGATACGCAGTATTTT; CDR3 protein: CASSPGTALSDTQYF
D gene: TRBD1; clone size: NA; V gene: TRBV7-3; J gene: TRBJ2-7; CDR3 DNA: TGTGCCAGCAGTCCCGGGACAGGGTCCTACGAGCAGTACTTC; CDR3 protein: CASSPGTGSYEQYF
D gene: NA; clone size: NA; V gene: TRBV9; J gene: TRBJ1-3; CDR3 DNA: TGTGCCAGCAGCGGAAGGGACAACGGAAACACCATATATTTT; CDR3 protein: CASSGRDNGNTIYF
D gene: TRBD1; clone size: few; V gene: TRBV2; J gene: TRBJ2-2; CDR3 DNA: TGTGCCAGCAGATACAGGGGGCTGAACACCGGGGAGCTGTTTTTT; CDR3 protein: CASRYRGLNTGELFF
D gene: NA; clone size: NA; V gene: TRBV5-1; J gene: TRBJ2-2; CDR3 DNA: TGCGCCAGCAGCTTGAATCCAGCCGGAGACACCGGGGAGCTGTTTTTT; CDR3 protein: CASSLNPAGDTGELFF
D gene: TRBD2; clone size: NA; V gene: TRBV7-3; J gene: TRBJ2-3; CDR3 DNA: TGTGCCAGCAGCTTAGGTAGCGGGGGGGCCAAGGATACGCAGTATTTT; CDR3 protein: CASSLGSGGAKDTQYF
D gene: NA; clone size: NA; V gene: TRBV10-2; J gene: TRBJ2-7; CDR3 DNA: TGCGCCAGCAGTGAGGGGCGGGGTCGGTTGTGGCAGTACTTC; CDR3 protein: CASSEGRGRLWQYF
D gene: NA; clone size: NA; V gene: TRBV5-8; J gene: TRBJ1-1; CDR3 DNA: TGTGCCACGGGACACCCCTCCCGGGGCACTGAAGCTTTCTTT; CDR3 protein: CATGHPSRGTEAFF
D gene: NA; clone size: NA; V gene: TRBV5-6; J gene: TRBJ1-3; CDR3 DNA: TGTGCCAGCAGCTTGGTACAGGTCCGCTTTGGAAACACCATATATTTT; CDR3 protein: CASSLVQVRFGNTIYF
D gene: NA; clone size: NA; V gene: TRBV19; J gene: TRBJ2-1; CDR3 DNA: TGTGCCAGTAGTCAGATATACAATGAGCAGTTCTTC; CDR3 protein: CASSQIYNEQFF
D gene: TRBD1; clone size: NA; V gene: TRBV27; J gene: TRBJ2-7; CDR3 DNA: TGTGCCAGCAGTTTACGTCCAGGGGGAGTGTACGAGCAGTACTTC; CDR3 protein: CASSLRPGGVYEQYF
D gene: NA; clone size: NA; V gene: TRBV5-1; J gene: TRBJ2-7; CDR3 DNA: TGCGCCAGCAGCCTGATAGAATACGAGCAGTACTTC; CDR3 protein: CASSLIEYEQYF
D gene: NA; clone size: once; V gene: TRBV2; J gene: TRBJ1-1; CDR3 DNA: TGTGCCAGCATGAGAGGACAGACGAACACTGAAGCTTTCTTT; CDR3 protein: CASMRGQTNTEAFF
D gene: NA; clone size: NA; V gene: TRBV25-1; J gene: TRBJ2-5; CDR3 DNA: TGTGCCAGCAGTGACACCGGGACACGGAGGGAGACCCAGTACTTC; CDR3 protein: CASSDTGTRRETQYF
D gene: TRBD1; clone size: few; V gene: TRBV5-1; J gene: TRBJ1-1; CDR3 DNA: TGCGCCAGCAGCATGAGGACAGGGGGCGAGGGTGAAGCTTTCTTT; CDR3 protein: CASSMRTGGEGEAFF
D gene: TRBD2; clone size: NA; V gene: TRBV5-6; J gene: TRBJ2-1; CDR3 DNA: TGTGCCAGCACCCAACTAGCGGGGGGCTCCTACAATGAGCAGTTCTTC; CDR3 protein: CASTQLAGGSYNEQFF
D gene: NA; clone size: NA; V gene: TRBV6-5; J gene: TRBJ1-6; CDR3 DNA: TGTGCCACCACAACCGGGCGGGGGGCAGGTCCCCTCCACTTT; CDR3 protein: CATTTGRGAGPLHF
D gene: TRBD1; clone size: NA; V gene: TRBV6-5; J gene: TRBJ1-2; CDR3 DNA: TGTGCCAGCAGTTACAGAGGACAGGGAAACTATGGCTACACCTTC; CDR3 protein: CASSYRGQGNYGYTF
D gene: NA; clone size: NA; V gene: TRBV19; J gene: TRBJ1-1; CDR3 DNA: TGTGCCAGTAGTATAGGGCCCACAGGGATCTTGACTGAAGCTTTCTTT; CDR3 protein: CASSIGPTGILTEAFF
D gene: NA; clone size: NA; V gene: TRBV4-1; J gene: TRBJ2-3; CDR3 DNA: TGCGCCAGCAGCCAAGTCAAGGGCAGGGGGGTGCATACGCAGTATTTT; CDR3 protein: CASSQVKGRGVHTQYF
D gene: TRBD1; clone size: NA; V gene: TRBV5-1; J gene: TRBJ2-1; CDR3 DNA: TGCGCCAGCAGCGTTCGACAGGGGGCGGGGAATGAGCAGTTCTTC; CDR3 protein: CASSVRQGAGNEQFF
D gene: NA; clone size: NA; V gene: TRBV10-3; J gene: TRBJ1-1; CDR3 DNA: TGTGCCATCAGTTTCTCACAGGGAAGGGACACTGAAGCTTTCTTT; CDR3 protein: CAISFSQGRDTEAFF
D gene: NA; clone size: NA; V gene: TRBV28; J gene: TRBJ2-1; CDR3 DNA: TGTGCCAGCGCTAAGAGTCAATACAATGAGCAGTTCTTC; CDR3 protein: CASAKSQYNEQFF
D gene: NA; clone size: NA; V gene: TRBV27; J gene: TRBJ2-1; CDR3 DNA: TGTGCCAGCACTGGGGGAGCCGCGGGAAACAATGAGCAGTTCTTC; CDR3 protein: CASTGGAAGNNEQFF
D gene: NA; clone size: NA; V gene: TRBV19; J gene: TRBJ2-7; CDR3 DNA: TGTGCCAGTAGTATGGGAGGCGGTATGAGAAACGAGCAGTACTTC; CDR3 protein: CASSMGGGMRNEQYF
D gene: NA; clone size: NA; V gene: TRBV25-1; J gene: TRBJ1-3; CDR3 DNA: TGTGCCAGCAGTAGGCAGGAGGCCTCGCAAAACACCATATATTTT; CDR3 protein: CASSRQEASQNTIYF
D gene: NA; clone size: NA; V gene: TRBV30; J gene: TRBJ1-3; CDR3 DNA: TGTGCCTGGAGTGCCGTTCTCTCTGGAAACACCATATATTTT; CDR3 protein: CAWSAVLSGNTIYF
D gene: NA; clone size: NA; V gene: TRBV10-3; J gene: TRBJ2-1; CDR3 DNA: TGTGCCATCAGTGAGTCCGGAGGGTCGGGCAATGAGCAGTTCTTC; CDR3 protein: CAISESGGSGNEQFF
D gene: TRBD2; clone size: NA; V gene: TRBV19; J gene: TRBJ2-7; CDR3 DNA: TGTGCCAGTAGTATAGGAGCTAGCGGGGGCTACGAGCAGTACTTC; CDR3 protein: CASSIGASGGYEQYF
D gene: TRBD2; clone size: NA; V gene: TRBV5-5; J gene: TRBJ2-5; CDR3 DNA: TGTGCCAGCAGCTATGGACTAGCGGGGGCCCAAAAAGAGACCCAGTACTTC; CDR3 protein: CASSYGLAGAQKETQYF
D gene: TRBD2; clone size: NA; V gene: TRBV27; J gene: TRBJ2-7; CDR3 DNA: TGTGCCAGCAGTAAAACCAGCGGGGAGCCCGCCTACGAGCAGTACTTC; CDR3 protein: CASSKTSGEPAYEQYF
D gene: TRBD2; clone size: NA; V gene: TRBV7-7; J gene: TRBJ2-3; CDR3 DNA: TGTGCTAGCAGCTTAGATTCTAGCGGGGGTTCTGATACGCAGTATTTT; CDR3 protein: CASSLDSSGGSDTQYF